The present entry profiles one TCR beta chain with its context. The assay was immunoSEQ multiplex PCR, and TCRdb's table has in-frame clones only and misses some. This table has roughly 260,000 clones, around 82% appearing once. The data stem from a study of blood T cell repertoires in COVID-19. Looked up from germline, CDR1 is SEHNR and CDR2 is FQNEAQ (reference sequence). V lost 1 base and J 1 base, leaving 4 bases between the germline ends. CDR3 length equals 14 residues. The V and J genes are TRBV7-9 and TRBJ2-2; D is unclear. The origin of this receptor is a woman older than 75 with active or convalescent COVID-19. Source material: peripheral blood. As DNA, the CDR3 is TGTGCCAGCAGCTTAGGACTGAACACCGGGGAGCTGTTTTTT. Translation gives CASSLGLNTGELFF.